Shown below are 14 T cell receptor beta chains from a single sample sequenced in a study of blood T cell repertoires in COVID-19. The data were produced by immunoSEQ multiplex PCR, yet TCRdb's version contains in-frame clones alone and is incomplete. The data show approximately 90,000 clones, around three quarters seen once. Sequencing was done on a sample of peripheral blood. These receptors came from a woman of 80 years or more with acute or convalescent COVID-19.

This sequence joins TRBV28 and TRBJ1-5, with a tentative D call TRBD1 (5 bases). The germline V and J ends were trimmed by 0 bases and 1 base, with 10 bases remaining between them. The CDR3 length is 16 residues. Germline V gene lookup returns CDR1 MDHEN and CDR2 SYDVKM. CDR3 nucleotides: TGTGCCAGCAGTTTATGGAGGGAGGGGAGCAATCAGCCCCAGCATTTT. Residues: CASSLWREGSNQPQHF.

J is TRBJ2-3 and V is TRBV29-1, with D hard to call. The CDR3 sequence is 11 residues long. Germline V gene data show CDR1 as SQVTM and CDR2 as ANQGSEA. The V and J ends lost 6 bases and 6 bases respectively, with 10 bases between them. CDR3 coding DNA: TGCAGCGTCACACCTGTTGATACGCAGTATTTT. Residues: CSVTPVDTQYF.

This clone has only one observation. V is TRBV7-3 and J is TRBJ2-5; the match to TRBD2 covers 9 bases. Trimming at V came to 5 bases and at J to 5 bases, leaving 3 bases not matched to a gene. The CDR3 spans 13 residues. Germline CDR1 SGHTA, CDR2 FQGTGA. Written as DNA, the CDR3 is TGTGCCAGCAGCCTGAGCGGGGGGGAGACCCAGTACTTC. It is translated as CASSLSGGETQYF.

The chain combines TRBV6-5 with TRBJ2-3; 12 nucleotides align to TRBD2. The germline CDR1 and CDR2 sequences are MNHEY and SVGAGI. V shed 7 bases and J 6 bases; nucleotides not matched to a gene: 8. The CDR3 extends over 15 amino acids. The CDR3 nucleotides read TGTGCCAGCACACCGGGACTAGCGGGTTATGATACGCAGTATTTT. Its protein product is CASTPGLAGYDTQYF.

The chain recombines TRBV25-1 with TRBJ1-2; 8 positions match TRBD1. V shed 4 bases, J shed 7 bases, and the junction held 11 bases outside the gene matches. The CDR3 runs to 15 residues. Germline V gene data show CDR1 as MGHDK and CDR2 as SYGVNS. The CDR3 loop is CASSGIGRGPGGYTF. The CDR3 region has the DNA TGTGCCAGCAGTGGGATAGGCAGGGGGCCGGGTGGCTACACCTTC.

V is TRBV6-1 and J is TRBJ1-1; tentatively, D is TRBD1 (5 bases). CDR1 is MNHNS and CDR2 is SASEGT in the germline V gene. V shed 3 bases and J shed 1 base, with 24 bases lying between them. The CDR3 is 19 amino acids. CDR3 loop: CASSENLPGLNKKNTEAFF. CDR3 nucleotides: TGTGCCAGCAGTGAGAACCTTCCAGGGCTAAACAAGAAGAACACTGAAGCTTTCTTT.

The chain employs TRBV15 and TRBJ2-1; 9 positions agree with TRBD2. Germline V gene lookup returns CDR1 LNHNV and CDR2 YYDKDF (reference sequence). After removal of 4 bases from V and 3 bases from J, the junction contained 7 bases not matched to a gene. The CDR3 is 16 residues long. CDR3 sequence reads: CATSKSAGGGYNEQFF. CDR3 sequence (DNA): TGTGCCACCAGCAAGTCGGCGGGAGGGGGCTACAATGAGCAGTTCTTC.

This chain links TRBV5-1 with TRBJ2-1; perhaps TRBD1 as D (6 bases). Germline V lookup: CDR1 SGHRS, CDR2 YFSETQ. V lost 4 bases to trimming and J lost 1 base, with 9 bases between them. There are 14 residues in the CDR3. CDR3 sequence (DNA): TGCGCCAGCAGCCTCGGACAGTCCTACAATGAGCAGTTCTTC. Its translation is CASSLGQSYNEQFF.

The chain couples TRBV7-2 to TRBJ2-1; D gene unclear. The V gene lost 1 base and the J gene lost 1 base, with 8 bases spanning the gap. The germline V gene has CDR1 SGHTA and CDR2 FQGNSA. This CDR3 is 15 amino acids long. The CDR3: CASSLGASSYNEQFF. The CDR3 nucleotides read TGTGCCAGCAGCTTAGGGGCCTCATCCTACAATGAGCAGTTCTTC.

The chain joins TRBV5-6 to TRBJ2-7; 9 nucleotides match TRBD1. This CDR3 is 14 amino acids long. CDR1 and CDR2 (germline): SGHDT, YYEEEE. Trimming took 0 bases from V and 6 from J; bases not matched to a gene: 4. CDR3 residues: CASSLDRGLGEQYF. In DNA, the CDR3 is TGTGCCAGCAGCTTGGACAGGGGGCTAGGCGAGCAGTACTTC.

This chain joins TRBV30 and TRBJ2-5; 13 nucleotides match TRBD2. CDR1 GTSNPN and CDR2 SVGIG come from the germline V gene (reference sequence). The CDR3 loop spans 16 amino acids. With 4 bases clipped from V and 5 bases from J, the junction kept 10 bases outside the gene matches. The CDR3 loop is CAWNPGLAGSWETQYF. CDR3 in DNA: TGTGCCTGGAATCCGGGACTAGCGGGGTCTTGGGAGACCCAGTACTTC.

The rearrangement uses TRBV6-5 and TRBJ1-2; 7 bases fit TRBD1. Germline values: CDR1 MNHEY, CDR2 SVGAGI. V was clipped by 4 bases and J by 7 bases; unmatched bases: 6. This CDR3 has 13 amino acids. CDR3 in amino acids: CASSSNRGSGYTF. CDR3 DNA: TGTGCCAGCAGTTCCAACAGGGGTAGTGGCTACACCTTC.

The rearrangement uses TRBV12-3 or TRBV12-4 and TRBJ1-5; 8 bases fit TRBD1. V shed 6 bases and J 5 bases; nucleotides not matched to a gene: 3. The CDR3 has 13 amino acids. CDR3 bases: TGTGCCAGCAGCCCGGACAGGGATCAGCCCCAGCATTTT. Translated, it gives CASSPDRDQPQHF.

The J gene is TRBJ1-2, the V gene TRBV19, with 12 bases aligning to TRBD1. Germline values: CDR1 LNHDA, CDR2 SQIVND (reference sequence). The CDR3 consists of 15 residues. V was clipped by 10 bases and J by 7 bases; unmatched bases: 13. The CDR3, as DNA: TGTGCCACCCGGGACAGGGGGCTTCTTACTCGTGGCTACACCTTC. Protein product: CATRDRGLLTRGYTF. Full variable domain (outside the CDR3, taken from reference TRBV19 and TRBJ1-2): DGGITQSPKYLFRKEGQNVTLSCEQNLNHDAMYWYRQDPGQGLRLIYYSQIVNDFQKGDIAEGYSVSREKKESFPLTVTSAQKNPTAFYLCATRDRGLLTRGYTFGSGTRLTVV.